The text below deals with one T cell receptor (beta chain). Assay: immunoSEQ multiplex PCR; the TCRdb copy retains only in-frame clones and omits some. The repertoire includes hundreds of thousands of clones, 70% to 90% of them detected once, and more than 0.009% sits in the top ten. The germline CDR1 and CDR2 sequences are SQVTM and ANQGSEA. J was trimmed by 1 base and V by 6 bases; bases with no gene match: 11. The CDR3 sequence is 15 residues long. The data belong to a study of shared T cell receptors in the human thymus. The data were also submitted as part of a second study, on human thymus T cells. That study adds: Corrective heart surgery yielded the resections from which the thymus tissue came. A high degree of thymic repertoire overlap among unrelated individuals was reported in related research.

Sequencing used thymocytes. The receptor's source is a boy younger than two with a congenital heart defect. The genes are TRBV29-1 and TRBJ1-1, with 7 bases fitting TRBD1. CDR3 sequence: CSVLLTGTANTEAFF. The CDR3 DNA reads TGCAGCGTCCTACTAACGGGGACAGCGAACACTGAAGCTTTCTTT.